This TCR beta chain is drawn from a study of T cell changes during pregnancy in multiple sclerosis (dated by TCRdb to the late 2010s). Study-wide context: The study looked at changes in the T cell repertoire across pregnancy in women with multiple sclerosis.

V is pared back by 1 base and J by 1 base, with 14 bases lying between the germline termini. Reading from cysteine to phenylalanine, the CDR3 counts 16 amino acids. Just CDR3 DNA is preserved here, 48 bases in frame from base 1. From the germline V gene, CDR1 is SQVTM and CDR2 is ANQGSEA. The method behind the library was the immunoSEQ multiplex PCR assay. Drawn from immuneACCESS, this table holds only the in-frame rearrangements with V and J called that TCRdb kept. Clones are partly lost; checked studies trace under half to an unresolved V gene and leave the rest unexplained. The sample contains 50,000 or so clones, around nine tenths of them found a single time. The ten largest make up 0.35% to 0.4% of the sample. Comments on this clone: The specificity of this receptor is unknown. No base-level quality is on record; no much larger clone is a single base apart.

Sequenced here: CD4+ T cells from peripheral blood mononuclear cells, sampled before pregnancy. This receptor was identified in a female donor with multiple sclerosis, enrolled in a pregnancy study. The chain links TRBV29-1 with TRBJ2-1; TRBD2 is possibly the D segment (6 matching bases). The CDR3 has the sequence CSVEAGTGESYNEQFF. The DNA sequence is TGCAGCGTTGAAGCTGGGACGGGAGAGTCCTACAATGAGCAGTTCTTC.